The T cell receptor (beta chain) under discussion was sequenced for a study of blood T cell repertoires in COVID-19. Under the authors' procedure: Reference gene primer amplification in the assay estimated nucleated cell counts. Repertoires were generated with immunoSEQ multiplex PCR, while TCRdb's copy carries only in-frame clones and drops some. The V and J calls and clone size were taken over from that table, and D and trimming were inferred from the DNA. The sample holds roughly 250,000 clones, roughly four fifths seen once. The germline CDR1 and CDR2 sequences are PRHDT and FYEKMQ (reference sequence). The CDR3 has 17 amino acids. V shed 5 bases and J 7 bases; nucleotides not matched to a gene: 16.

Material: peripheral blood. V usage is TRBV13 and J usage is TRBJ2-2; 7 bases are shared with TRBD1. The TCR was taken from a woman between 55 and 75 years old with active or convalescent COVID-19. The CDR3, as DNA: TGTGCCAGCAGCCTGTCGGGGCAGCGGTCAGGGGGCGGGGAGCTGTTTTTT. Translation gives CASSLSGQRSGGGELFF.